This section outlines one TCR beta chain sequence together with its context. The record originates from a study of spatial heterogeneity in lung cancer. TCRdb redid the calling of the 5' RACE reads with MiXCR, one entry per CDR3 protein. The data contain just under 40,000 distinct CDR3 sequences, around 5.5% of them singletons. Time point: sample taken at primary tumor resection. Researchers sequenced whole RNA taken from tumor, nontumor lung or frozen PBMC without sorting. The CDR3 runs 15 residues. CDR1 SGDLS and CDR2 YYNGEE come from the germline V gene. V lost 2 bases to trimming and J lost 4 bases; unmatched junction nucleotides: 4.

The sample was PBMCs, taken at surgery. V usage is TRBV9 and J usage is TRBJ1-1; 11 bases map to TRBD1. The clonotype originates from a male donor with early-stage non-small cell lung cancer. The CDR3 region has the DNA TGTGCCAGCAGCGTGGACAGGGGGCGAAGCACTGAAGCTTTCTTT. Its translation: CASSVDRGRSTEAFF.